A selection of T cell receptor beta chains follows, all from one sample in a study of cytomegalovirus exposure and HLA in healthy donors. TCRdb keeps only in-frame clones here, not all; method: immunoSEQ multiplex PCR. The sample yields 95,000 to 150,000 clones, about 75% seen once. The sample was PBMCs. These receptors all come from a man aged 55 to 70 in good health and CMV-seropositive. CDR3s include the opening cysteine and the closing phenylalanine or tryptophan. The order of the fields is J gene, V gene, CDR3 length, clone size, CDR3 protein. Only part of the rows carry a size: once, few, many, or a class if the clone is expanded.

NA | TRBV5-4 | 14 | NA | CASSSRTTTYEQYF
TRBJ1-1 | TRBV15 | 13 | NA | CATSRRKVTEAFF
TRBJ2-1 | TRBV7-7 | 14 | NA | CASSHPGAGNEQFF
TRBJ1-1 | TRBV5-4 | 16 | NA | CASSPAGGRLYTEAFF
TRBJ2-7 | TRBV5-1 | 16 | NA | CASSATTGTGGNEQYF
TRBJ1-2 | TRBV29-1 | 13 | NA | CSAADRFNYGYTF
TRBJ1-5 | TRBV28 | 15 | NA | CASSLWAGSGQPQHF
TRBJ1-1 | TRBV28 | 14 | NA | CASSFWRGGTEAFF
TRBJ1-1 | TRBV30 | 13 | NA | CAWDRDRGTEAFF
TRBJ2-1 | TRBV5-6 | 15 | NA | CASSLELAGPNEQFF
TRBJ2-7 | TRBV25-1 | 14 | few | CASSDPARGAEQYF
TRBJ2-7 | TRBV5-1 | 14 | NA | CASSFGLASYEQYF
TRBJ2-2 | TRBV25-1 | 16 | once | CASSDPTGRGSGELFF
TRBJ1-2 | TRBV10-3 | 14 | NA | CATTSAGQGGGYTF
TRBJ1-2 | TRBV6-6 | 13 | few | CASSSTQGRDYTF
TRBJ2-1 | TRBV6-1 | 12 | NA | CASSPDRDEQFF
TRBJ1-1 | TRBV28 | 15 | once | CASITQGTLNTEAFF
TRBJ2-1 | TRBV5-1 | 17 | NA | CASSYGLAGGSYNEQFF
TRBJ1-1 | TRBV7-9 | 16 | NA | CSSRPKNQQGGTEAFF